The following is a T cell receptor beta chain sequence with its context. This entry comes from a study of blood T cell repertoires in COVID-19. Study-wide background: Italy, Spain and the United States were the sources of the convalescent and acute COVID-19 samples. The cDNA or gDNA used as material had been derived from T cells, B-cell-depleted T cells, or PBMCs.

Under the authors' procedure: Nucleated cell counts were estimated from reference gene primer amplification. The assay was immunoSEQ multiplex PCR, and TCRdb's table has in-frame clones only and misses some. That table is the source of V, J and clone size, and D and trimming were worked out from the DNA. This table holds around 46,000 clones, over 80% found once. In germline, CDR1 is ENHRY, CDR2 SYGVKD. This CDR3 is built from 13 residues. The ends were cut back, 7 bases at V and 1 base at J, with 10 bases in the middle. The genes are TRBV10-3 and TRBJ1-1; D uncertain. The sample consisted of peripheral blood. This sequence originates from a man aged 65 to 79 with acute or convalescent COVID-19. The chain's CDR3 is CAITPRENTEAFF. DNA for the CDR3: TGTGCCATCACCCCTCGGGAGAACACTGAAGCTTTCTTT.